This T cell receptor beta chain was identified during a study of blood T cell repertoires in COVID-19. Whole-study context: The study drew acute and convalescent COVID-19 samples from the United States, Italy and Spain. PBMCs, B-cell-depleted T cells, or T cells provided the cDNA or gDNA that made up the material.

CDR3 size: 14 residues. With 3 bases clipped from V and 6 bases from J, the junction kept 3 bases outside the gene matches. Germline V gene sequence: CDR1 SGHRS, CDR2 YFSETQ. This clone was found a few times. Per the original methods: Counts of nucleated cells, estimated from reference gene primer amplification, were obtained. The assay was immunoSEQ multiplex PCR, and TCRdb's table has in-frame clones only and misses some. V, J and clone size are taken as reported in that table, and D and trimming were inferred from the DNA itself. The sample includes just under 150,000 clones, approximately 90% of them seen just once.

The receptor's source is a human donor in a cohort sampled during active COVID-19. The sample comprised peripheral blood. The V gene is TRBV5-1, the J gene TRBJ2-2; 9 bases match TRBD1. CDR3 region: CASSWDREAGELFF. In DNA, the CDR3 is TGCGCCAGCAGCTGGGACAGGGAAGCCGGGGAGCTGTTTTTT.